Below, 8 T cell receptor beta chains from the same sample are listed, as sequenced in a study of OX40 agonist ivuxolimab in advanced cancers. Sequenced by immunoSEQ multiplex PCR; TCRdb stores in-frame clones only, minus some. The data show approximately 63,000 clones, about nine tenths seen once. The source was CD4+ or CD8+ T cells sorted from blood, collected in a trial of the OX40 agonist ivuxolimab. These receptors were obtained from an adult with an advanced solid tumor such as melanoma, head and neck, liver or kidney cancer.

This chain connects TRBV7-2 to TRBJ2-7, with D uncertain. Trimming cost V 5 bases and J 1 base, with 9 bases left between them. Germline CDR1 reads SGHTA; CDR2 reads FQGNSA. This CDR3 comprises 13 residues. CDR3 nucleotide sequence: TGTGCCAGCAGCACCGGCCATTCCTACGAGCAGTACTTC. It translates to CASSTGHSYEQYF.

V usage is TRBV15 and J usage is TRBJ2-7, with D perhaps given as TRBD1 or TRBD2 (5 bases each). Germline CDR1 reads LNHNV; CDR2 reads YYDKDF (reference sequence). V lost 4 bases to trimming and J lost 2 bases, with 12 bases between them. The CDR3 spans 14 residues. CDR3 residues: CATSTSRETYEQYF. The CDR3 DNA reads TGTGCCACCAGCACCTCCAGGGAGACCTACGAGCAGTACTTC.

The chain employs TRBV11-3 and TRBJ2-5, with 7 bases that match TRBD2. There are 15 residues in the CDR3. Trimming cost V 5 bases and J 0 bases; bases outside gene matches: 6. Germline-derived CDR1 and CDR2 are SGHNT and YENEEA. Written as DNA, the CDR3 is TGTGCCAGCAGCCACCTGGGGGGGTACCAAGAGACCCAGTACTTC. It is translated as CASSHLGGYQETQYF.

V gene TRBV11-3 combines with J gene TRBJ2-1; D is possibly TRBD2 (6 bases). V lost 3 bases and J 0 bases, leaving 15 bases between the germline ends. The CDR3 spans 17 residues. Looked up from germline, CDR1 is SGHNT and CDR2 is YENEEA. The CDR3 DNA is TGTGCCAGCAGCTTTTCGCCTAGCGCGAGCTCCTACAATGAGCAGTTCTTC. Residues: CASSFSPSASSYNEQFF.

The chain couples TRBV6-5 to TRBJ1-6; D is possibly TRBD1 (5 bases). V dropped 0 bases and J dropped 0 bases, with 6 bases sitting between them. Germline V gives CDR1 MNHEY, CDR2 SVGAGI. This CDR3 comprises 16 residues. The CDR3 sequence is CASSYSGGSYNSPLHF. The CDR3 DNA reads as TGTGCCAGCAGTTACTCGGGGGGCTCCTATAATTCACCCCTCCACTTT.

Written as DNA, the CDR3 is TGTGCCAGCAGCCTATACCGACCCAGGGAAGGCTACACCTTC. The encoded protein is CASSLYRPREGYTF. V gene TRBV5-5 combines with J gene TRBJ1-2; a possible D gene is TRBD1 (5 bases). V was clipped by 4 bases and J by 8 bases, with 18 bases between them. The CDR3 consists of 14 residues. Germline V gene lookup returns CDR1 SGHKS and CDR2 YYEKEE (reference sequence).

The chain links TRBV4-1 to TRBJ1-5; D is uncertain. V was pared by 4 bases and J by 7 bases, with 23 bases between. CDR1 is MGHRA, CDR2 YSYEKL, per germline. This CDR3 is 17 amino acids long. Here the CDR3 DNA reads TGCGCCAGCAGCCCAGATACCCGGACCCAAACCATACAGCCCCAGCATTTT. This encodes CASSPDTRTQTIQPQHF.

The chain employs TRBV4-2 and TRBJ2-3; 15 nucleotides line up with TRBD2. Per the germline V gene, CDR1 is LGHNA and CDR2 is YNFKEQ. V lost 3 bases to trimming and J lost 4 bases; unmatched junction nucleotides: 8. The CDR3 runs to 18 residues. CDR3 DNA: TGTGCCAGCAGCCAGGGGACTAGCGGGAGGAACCCCCCAGATACGCAGTATTTT. This codes for CASSQGTSGRNPPDTQYF.